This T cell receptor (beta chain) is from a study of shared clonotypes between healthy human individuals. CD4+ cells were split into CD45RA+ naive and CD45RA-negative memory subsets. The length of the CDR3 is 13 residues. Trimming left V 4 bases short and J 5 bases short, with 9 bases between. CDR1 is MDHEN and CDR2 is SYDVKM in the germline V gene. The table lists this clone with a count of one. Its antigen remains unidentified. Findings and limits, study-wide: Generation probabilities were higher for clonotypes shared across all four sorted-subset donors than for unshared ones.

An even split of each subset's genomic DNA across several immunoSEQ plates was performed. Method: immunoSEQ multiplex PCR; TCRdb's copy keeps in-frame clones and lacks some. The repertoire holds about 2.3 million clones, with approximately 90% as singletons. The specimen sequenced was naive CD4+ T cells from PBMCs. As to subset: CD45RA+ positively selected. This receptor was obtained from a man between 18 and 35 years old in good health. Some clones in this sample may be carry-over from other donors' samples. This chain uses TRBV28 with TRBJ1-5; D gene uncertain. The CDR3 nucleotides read TGTGCCAGCAGTTCCCCCCCTTATCAGCCCCAGCATTTT. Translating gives CASSSPPYQPQHF.